The sequence of this TCR beta chain was determined in a study of blood T cell repertoires in COVID-19. Whole-study context: The cDNA or gDNA used as material had been derived from T cells, B-cell-depleted T cells, or PBMCs.

Per germline, CDR1 ENHRY and CDR2 SYGVKD. The ends lost 0 bases at V and 0 bases at J; junction bases unmatched: 4. The CDR3 consists of 18 residues. In the study's own analysis: Amplified reference gene primers provided the basis for estimating nucleated cell counts. The repertoire was sequenced with immunoSEQ multiplex PCR; TCRdb's copy has only in-frame clones and lacks some. The V and J calls and clone size come from that table; D and trimming were worked out from the DNA. The data show 200,000 to 300,000 clones, more than 75% seen once. The source material was peripheral blood. The source is a woman aged 55-70 years with COVID-19, enrolled during active disease. The chain links TRBV10-3 to TRBJ2-1; 11 positions match TRBD2. The CDR3 here is CAISESSGRVSSYNEQFF. CDR3 coding DNA: TGTGCCATCAGTGAGTCTAGCGGGAGGGTAAGCTCCTACAATGAGCAGTTCTTC.